The 14 T cell receptor beta chains below all came from one sample that was sequenced in a study of blood T cell repertoires in COVID-19. The repertoire was sequenced with immunoSEQ multiplex PCR; TCRdb's copy has only in-frame clones and lacks some. The sample lists approximately 120,000 clones, approximately 86% occurring once. The sample taken for sequencing was peripheral blood. The receptor source for this set is a woman aged 45-65 years who had recovered from COVID-19.

The chain is built from TRBV27 and TRBJ1-1, with 7 bases aligning to TRBD1. V lost 5 bases and J lost 8; bases outside the gene matches: 8. CDR1 MNHEY and CDR2 SMNVEV come from the germline V gene (reference sequence). The CDR3 is 13 amino acids. Here the CDR3 reads CASSLDRVSEAFF. CDR3 bases: TGTGCCAGCAGTCTAGACAGGGTGTCGGAAGCTTTCTTT.

This clone has a single count. This chain connects TRBV19 to TRBJ1-1; D is unclear. Trimming took 7 bases from V and 0 from J, leaving 12 bases between them. Looked up from germline, CDR1 is LNHDA and CDR2 is SQIVND (reference sequence). The CDR3 runs to 14 residues. CDR3 sequence reads: CASIKAGMNTEAFF. The CDR3 DNA follows: TGTGCCAGTATAAAGGCAGGAATGAACACTGAAGCTTTCTTT.

Here the CDR3 reads CATSRGTSGKGYEQYF. Here the CDR3 DNA reads TGTGCCACCAGCAGGGGGACTAGCGGGAAAGGCTACGAGCAGTACTTC. The chain uses TRBV15 and TRBJ2-7, with 13 bases fitting TRBD2. The germline gives CDR1 LNHNV, CDR2 YYDKDF (reference sequence). Trimming removed 3 bases from V and 3 bases from J; junction bases left unmatched: 5. This CDR3 region has 16 residues.

The genes are TRBV18 and TRBJ2-3; 7 bases are shared with TRBD1. The CDR3 is 14 residues long. J was trimmed by 3 bases and V by 8 bases; bases with no gene match: 8. Looked up from germline, CDR1 is KGHSH and CDR2 is LQKENI. This CDR3 is CASDPDRVTDTQYF. Written as DNA, the CDR3 is TGTGCCAGCGACCCCGACAGGGTGACAGATACGCAGTATTTT.

The chain is built from TRBV11-2 and TRBJ2-5, with D possibly being TRBD2 (6 bases). The germline V and J ends were trimmed by 6 bases and 2 bases, with 16 bases remaining between them. This CDR3 has 15 residues. CDR1 is SGHAT and CDR2 is FQNNGV in the germline V gene. The CDR3 nucleotides are TGTGCCAGCAGGGGGGGTGTCGTAACGCAAGAGACCCAGTACTTC. It encodes CASRGGVVTQETQYF.

This chain connects TRBV18 to TRBJ1-3; D is undetermined. Trimming shortened V by 5 bases and J by 2 bases, and 7 bases separated the two germline ends. Germline CDR1 KGHSH, CDR2 LQKENI. The CDR3 has 13 amino acids. CDR3 residues: CASSGLAGNTIYF. CDR3 nucleotide sequence: TGTGCCAGCTCAGGCCTGGCTGGAAACACCATATATTTT.

This chain joins TRBV14 and TRBJ2-2, with D uncertain. Germline V gene data show CDR1 as SGHDN and CDR2 as FVKESK. The ends were cut back, 1 base at V and 1 base at J, with 4 bases in the middle. This CDR3 spans 14 amino acids. The CDR3 is CASSQVRNTGELFF. CDR3 in DNA: TGTGCCAGCAGCCAAGTTCGGAACACCGGGGAGCTGTTTTTT.

The chain employs TRBV19 and TRBJ1-6; no clear D. CDR3 length equals 13 residues. Between the trimmed V and J ends, which lost 6 bases and 2 bases, there was a span of 5 bases. CDR1 and CDR2 (germline): LNHDA, SQIVND (reference sequence). CDR3 sequence (DNA): TGTGCCAGTAGCCAGACCTATAATTCACCCCTCCACTTT. Translating it yields CASSQTYNSPLHF.

V is TRBV28 and J is TRBJ2-7, with a tentative D call TRBD2 (5 bases). Looked up from germline, CDR1 is MDHEN and CDR2 is SYDVKM. V was trimmed by 8 bases and J by 1 base, leaving 12 bases between them. This CDR3 contains 13 residues. The CDR3 spells CASFSRGSYEQYF. Here the CDR3 DNA reads TGTGCCAGCTTTAGCCGGGGTTCCTACGAGCAGTACTTC. The entire variable domain, with the rest obtained from reference TRBV28 and TRBJ2-7, is as follows: DVKVTQSSRYLVKRTGEKVFLECVQDMDHENMFWYRQDPGLGLRLIYFSYDVKMKEKGDIPEGYSVSREKKERFSLILESASTNQTSMYLCASFSRGSYEQYFGPGTRLTVT.

V usage is TRBV7-2 and J usage is TRBJ2-1; D call uncertain. V was trimmed by 3 bases and J by 1 base, leaving 7 bases between them. Germline V gene lookup returns CDR1 SGHTA and CDR2 FQGNSA. This CDR3 has 14 residues. The CDR3 here is CASSFRSSYNEQFF. The DNA of the CDR3 is TGTGCCAGCAGCTTTCGGTCTTCCTACAATGAGCAGTTCTTC.

This chain joins TRBV20-1 and TRBJ1-3; tentative D call: TRBD1 (6 bases). V was cut by 3 bases and J by 1 base, with 10 bases left in between. The length of the CDR3 is 14 residues. Germline V gives CDR1 DFQATT, CDR2 SNEGSKA (reference sequence). CDR3 nucleotide sequence: TGCAGTGCTAGTAACAGGGTGTCTGGAAACACCATATATTTT. Protein sequence: CSASNRVSGNTIYF.

The DNA for the CDR3 is TGTGCCAGCAGCTCACTGGACAGGGGCTATGGCTACACCTTC. Amino acid sequence: CASSSLDRGYGYTF. The V call is TRBV5-4, the J call TRBJ1-2, with TRBD1 matching 9 bases. Trimming at V came to 3 bases and at J to 4 bases, leaving 4 bases not matched to a gene. Germline loops: CDR1 SGHNT, CDR2 YYREEE (reference sequence). The CDR3 has 14 residues.

This clone has a single count. J is TRBJ2-1 and V is TRBV5-1; D is unclear. The V gene lost 1 base and the J gene lost 5 bases, with 4 bases spanning the gap. Germline V gene data show CDR1 as SGHRS and CDR2 as YFSETQ. CDR3 size: 12 residues. DNA of the CDR3: TGCGCCAGCAGCTTGTTAAACAATGAGCAGTTCTTC. Protein product: CASSLLNNEQFF.

This chain uses TRBV11-2 with TRBJ2-1, with 15 bases aligning to TRBD2. This CDR3 contains 16 residues. Germline CDR1 is SGHAT and CDR2 is FQNNGV. V lost 6 bases to trimming and J lost 10 bases; unmatched junction nucleotides: 10. The CDR3 region is CASSIWTSGRAKEQFF. CDR3 nucleotide sequence: TGTGCCAGCAGTATTTGGACTAGCGGGAGGGCCAAAGAGCAGTTCTTC.